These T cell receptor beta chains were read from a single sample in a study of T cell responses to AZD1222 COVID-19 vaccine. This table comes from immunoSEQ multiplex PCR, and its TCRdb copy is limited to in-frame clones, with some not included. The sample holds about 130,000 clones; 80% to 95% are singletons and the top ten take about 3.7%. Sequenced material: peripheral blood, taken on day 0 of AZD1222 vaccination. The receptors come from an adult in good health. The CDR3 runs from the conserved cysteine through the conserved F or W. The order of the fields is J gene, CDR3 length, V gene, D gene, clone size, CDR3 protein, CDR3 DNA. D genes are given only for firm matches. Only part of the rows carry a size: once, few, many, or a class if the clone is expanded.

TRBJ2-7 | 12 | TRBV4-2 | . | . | CASRGGSYEQYF | TGTGCCAGCAGGGGAGGCTCCTACGAGCAGTACTTC
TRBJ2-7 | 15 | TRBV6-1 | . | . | CASSEKLQGTGEQYF | TGTGCCAGCAGTGAAAAGTTACAGGGAACGGGCGAGCAGTACTTC
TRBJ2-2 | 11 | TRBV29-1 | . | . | CSVVRTGELFF | TGCAGCGTTGTACGTACCGGGGAGCTGTTTTTT
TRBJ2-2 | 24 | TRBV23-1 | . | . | CASSQSGPKLRQIGTWGKPGELFF | TGCGCCAGCAGTCAATCGGGGCCGAAACTTAGACAGATCGGAACGTGGGGGAAACCCGGGGAGCTGTTTTTT
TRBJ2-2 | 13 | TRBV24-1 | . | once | CATLGDTDRELFF | TGTGCCACCCTCGGGGATACCGACCGGGAGCTGTTTTTT
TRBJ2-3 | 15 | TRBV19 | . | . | CASNREVWSADTQYF | TGTGCCAGCAACCGGGAAGTTTGGTCAGCAGATACGCAGTATTTT
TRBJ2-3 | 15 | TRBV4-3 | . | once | CASSQDLAVPGTQYF | TGCGCCAGCAGCCAAGATTTGGCGGTCCCCGGTACGCAGTATTTT
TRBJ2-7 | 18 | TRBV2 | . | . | CASRANLNWGERSYEQYF | TGTGCCAGCAGGGCCAACCTTAATTGGGGAGAACGGTCCTACGAGCAGTACTTC
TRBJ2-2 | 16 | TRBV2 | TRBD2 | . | CASRPLAGGLAGELFF | TGTGCCAGCAGGCCGCTAGCGGGAGGTCTGGCCGGGGAGCTGTTTTTT
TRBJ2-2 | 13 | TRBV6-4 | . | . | CASSPIGNGELFF | TGTGCCAGCAGCCCTATCGGGAACGGGGAGCTGTTTTTT
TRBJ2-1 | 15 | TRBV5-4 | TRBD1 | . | CASSRQGWSYNEQFF | TGTGCCAGCAGCCGACAGGGGTGGTCCTACAATGAGCAGTTCTTC
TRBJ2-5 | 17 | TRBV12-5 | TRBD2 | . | CASGGGESGRRAETQYF | TGTGCTAGTGGGGGGGGAGAAAGCGGGAGAAGGGCGGAGACCCAGTACTTC
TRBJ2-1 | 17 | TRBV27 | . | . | CASSARRRRPGTNEQFF | TGTGCCAGCAGTGCTCGGCGAAGGAGGCCAGGGACAAATGAGCAGTTCTTC
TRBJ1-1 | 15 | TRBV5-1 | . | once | CASSLEGRTNTEAFF | TGCGCCAGCAGCTTGGAGGGCAGAACGAACACTGAAGCTTTCTTT
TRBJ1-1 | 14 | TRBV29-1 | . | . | CSVDRVLMNTEAFF | TGCAGCGTTGACAGGGTATTGATGAACACTGAAGCTTTCTTT
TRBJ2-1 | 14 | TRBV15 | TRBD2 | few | CATRGTSGHNEQFF | TGTGCCACCAGAGGGACTAGCGGTCACAATGAGCAGTTCTTC
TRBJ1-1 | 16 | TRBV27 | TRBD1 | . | CASSLNRGTFNTEAFF | TGTGCCAGCAGTCTCAACAGGGGAACCTTTAACACTGAAGCTTTCTTT
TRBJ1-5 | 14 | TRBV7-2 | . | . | CASSFGDGNQPQHF | TGTGCCAGCAGCTTCGGGGATGGCAATCAGCCCCAGCATTTT
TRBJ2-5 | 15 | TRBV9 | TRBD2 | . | CASSLRGGEGETQYF | TGTGCCAGCAGCCTAAGAGGAGGGGAGGGAGAGACCCAGTACTTC
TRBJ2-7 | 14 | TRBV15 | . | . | CATSRDRGFYEQYF | TGTGCCACCAGCAGAGATCGGGGTTTCTACGAGCAGTACTTC
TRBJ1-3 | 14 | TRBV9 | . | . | CASSVVGVGNTIYF | TGTGCCAGCAGCGTAGTCGGCGTGGGAAACACCATATATTTT
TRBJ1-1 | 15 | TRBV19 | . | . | CASSIQGVENTEAFF | TGTGCCAGTAGTATTCAGGGAGTCGAGAACACTGAAGCTTTCTTT
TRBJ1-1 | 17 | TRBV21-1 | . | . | CASSKRRQGDGDTEAFF | TGTGCCAGCAGCAAAAGGAGACAGGGGGACGGCGACACTGAAGCTTTCTTT
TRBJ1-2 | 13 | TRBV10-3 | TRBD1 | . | CAINGQGAFGYTF | TGTGCCATCAACGGACAGGGGGCTTTTGGCTACACCTTC
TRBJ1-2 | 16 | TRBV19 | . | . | CASSTRRDTDNYGYTF | TGTGCCAGTAGTACCCGGCGGGACACCGATAACTATGGCTACACCTTC
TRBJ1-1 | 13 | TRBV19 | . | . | CASSMVGGAEAFF | TGTGCCAGTAGTATGGTAGGTGGGGCTGAAGCTTTCTTT
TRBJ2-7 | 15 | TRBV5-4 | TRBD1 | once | CASSSNGQGSDEQYF | TGTGCCAGCAGCTCGAACGGACAGGGCTCGGACGAGCAGTACTTC
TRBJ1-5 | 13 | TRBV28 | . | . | CASSLEQTQPQHF | TGTGCCAGCAGTTTGGAACAGACTCAGCCCCAGCATTTT
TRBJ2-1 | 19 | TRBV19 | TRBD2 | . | CASSKPGISGSTRYNEQFF | TGTGCCAGTAGTAAACCTGGGATTAGCGGGAGTACTCGGTACAATGAGCAGTTCTTC
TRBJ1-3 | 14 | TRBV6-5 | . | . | CASSPGVSGNTIYF | TGTGCCAGCAGCCCCGGAGTCTCTGGAAACACCATATATTTT
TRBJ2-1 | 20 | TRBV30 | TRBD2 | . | CAWSLRTSGRGPLSYNEQFF | TGTGCCTGGAGCCTAAGGACTAGCGGGAGGGGGCCCCTCTCCTACAATGAGCAGTTCTTC
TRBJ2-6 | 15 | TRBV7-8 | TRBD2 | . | CASSLSAGVANVLTF | TGTGCCAGCAGCTTATCTGCGGGGGTGGCCAACGTCCTGACTTTC
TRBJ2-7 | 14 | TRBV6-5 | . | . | CASSYSRTVYEQYF | TGTGCCAGCAGTTACTCCCGGACAGTCTACGAGCAGTACTTC
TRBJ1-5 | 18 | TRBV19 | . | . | CASSPVASRGDSNQPQHF | TGTGCCAGTAGTCCCGTGGCCTCCCGGGGGGATAGCAATCAGCCCCAGCATTTT
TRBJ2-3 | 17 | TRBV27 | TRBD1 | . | CASSSGQGDTSTDTQYF | TGTGCCAGCAGTTCCGGACAGGGAGACACTAGCACAGATACGCAGTATTTT
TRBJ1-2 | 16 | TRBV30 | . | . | CAWNKHPRGLHYGYTF | TGTGCCTGGAATAAACATCCGAGAGGGCTTCACTATGGCTACACCTTC
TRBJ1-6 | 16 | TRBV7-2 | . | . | CASSPLSLHYNSPLHF | TGTGCCAGCAGCCCGCTCAGCCTTCACTATAATTCACCCCTCCACTTT
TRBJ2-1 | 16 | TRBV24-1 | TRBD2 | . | CATSDSLAGGGYEQFF | TGTGCCACCAGTGATTCCCTAGCGGGAGGTGGCTATGAGCAGTTCTTC
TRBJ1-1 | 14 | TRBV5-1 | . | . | CASSLAQLNTEAFF | TGCGCCAGCAGCTTGGCCCAGCTGAACACTGAAGCTTTCTTT
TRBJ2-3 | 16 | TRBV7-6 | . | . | CASSLVVKPVTDTQYF | TGTGCCAGCAGCTTAGTGGTCAAGCCAGTCACAGATACGCAGTATTTT
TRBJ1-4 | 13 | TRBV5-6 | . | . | CASSSWGNEKLFF | TGTGCCAGCAGCTCGTGGGGGAATGAAAAACTGTTTTTT
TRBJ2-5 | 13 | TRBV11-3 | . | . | CASSLGGLETQYF | TGTGCCAGCAGCTTAGGGGGGCTTGAGACCCAGTACTTC
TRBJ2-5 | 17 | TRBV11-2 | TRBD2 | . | CASSFVAGGRARETQYF | TGTGCCAGCAGCTTCGTTGCTGGCGGGAGGGCCCGGGAGACCCAGTACTTC
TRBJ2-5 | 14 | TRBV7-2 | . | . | CASSLSSGQETQYF | TGTGCCAGCAGCCTAAGTAGCGGCCAAGAGACCCAGTACTTC
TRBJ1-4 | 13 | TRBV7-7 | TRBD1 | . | CASSSTTGAELFF | TGTGCCAGCAGCTCCACGACAGGGGCGGAACTGTTTTTT
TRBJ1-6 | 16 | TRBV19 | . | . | CASSTTLQSHYSPLHF | TGTGCCAGTAGTACAACCCTTCAATCCCATTATTCACCCCTCCACTTT
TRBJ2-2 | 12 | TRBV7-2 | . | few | CASTLLNGELFF | TGTGCCAGCACCCTGTTGAACGGGGAGCTGTTTTTT
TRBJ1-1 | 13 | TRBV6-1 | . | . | CASSEVPGAEAFF | TGTGCCAGCAGTGAAGTACCAGGCGCTGAAGCTTTCTTT
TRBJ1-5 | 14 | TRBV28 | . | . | CASSPGGSNQPQHF | TGTGCCAGCAGTCCTGGGGGTAGCAATCAGCCCCAGCATTTT
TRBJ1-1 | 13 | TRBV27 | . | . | CASSVDSNTEAFF | TGTGCCAGCAGTGTGGACAGTAACACTGAAGCTTTCTTT
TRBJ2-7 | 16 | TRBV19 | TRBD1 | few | CASSKTGGQGRYEQYF | TGTGCCAGTAGCAAAACTGGCGGACAGGGGAGGTACGAGCAGTACTTC